The clone carrying this T cell receptor (beta chain) was counted a single time. Gene names denote mouse genes. The CDR3 is cut off 1 residue early in the read; its end comes from the germline J gene. This sample stems from a study of tissue T cells after allogeneic stem cell transplantation. CDR3 sequences, V/J genes, frequencies and template counts came from survey-depth TCRbeta sequencing. Generated by immunoSEQ multiplex PCR, the TCRdb table keeps only in-frame clones and is missing some. The sample carries 640 or so clones, 68% recorded once. Germline V lookup: CDR1 NNHNN, CDR2 SYGAGS (reference sequence). The CDR3 extends over 17 amino acids. Losses at the gene ends were 0 bases for V and 0 bases for J; bases not matched to a gene: 3.

The sequenced material came from lymph node tissue. The clonotype originates from a female BALB/c mouse in good health. This strain's MHC haplotype is H2-d. The rearrangement uses TRBV13-2 and TRBJ2-5; 11 bases are shared with TRBD2. This chain's CDR3 is CASGDADWGDNQDTQYF. The covered CDR3 bases are TGTGCCAGCGGTGATGCGGACTGGGGGGATAACCAAGACACCCAGTAC.